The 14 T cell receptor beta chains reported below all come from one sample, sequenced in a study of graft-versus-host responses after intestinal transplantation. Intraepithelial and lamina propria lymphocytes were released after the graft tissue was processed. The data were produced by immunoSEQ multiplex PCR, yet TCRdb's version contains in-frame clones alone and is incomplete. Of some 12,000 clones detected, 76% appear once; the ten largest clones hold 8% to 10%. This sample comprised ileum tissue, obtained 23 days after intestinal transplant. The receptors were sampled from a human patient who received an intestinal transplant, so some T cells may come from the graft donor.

The CDR3 sequence: CAWGYSNQPQHF. CDR3 nucleotide sequence: TGTGCCTGGGGTTATAGCAATCAGCCCCAGCATTTT. The chain joins TRBV30 to TRBJ1-5; D is unresolved. This CDR3 is 12 amino acids long. Germline assignment: CDR1 GTSNPN and CDR2 SVGIG (reference sequence). V gave up 5 bases and J gave up 0 bases, with 5 bases separating them.

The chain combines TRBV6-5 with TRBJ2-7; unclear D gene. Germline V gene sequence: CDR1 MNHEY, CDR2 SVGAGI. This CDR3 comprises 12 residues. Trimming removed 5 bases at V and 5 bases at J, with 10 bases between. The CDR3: CASSETGDEQYF. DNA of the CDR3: TGTGCCAGCAGTGAGACGGGCGACGAGCAGTACTTC.

CDR3 protein: CASGTSGSSSSYEQYF. The CDR3 DNA follows: TGCGCCAGCGGGACTAGCGGGAGCTCCAGCTCCTACGAGCAGTACTTC. The V gene is TRBV5-1, the J gene TRBJ2-7; 14 nucleotides line up with TRBD2. J lost 0 bases, V lost 7 bases, and 6 bases had no gene match. The CDR3 has 16 residues. Germline V gene data show CDR1 as SGHRS and CDR2 as YFSETQ.

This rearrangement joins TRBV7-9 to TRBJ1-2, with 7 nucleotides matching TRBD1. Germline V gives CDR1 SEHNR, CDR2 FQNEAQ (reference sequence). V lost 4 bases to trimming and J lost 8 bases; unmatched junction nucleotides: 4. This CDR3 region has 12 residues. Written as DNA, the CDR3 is TGTGCCAGCAGCTCACAGGGGTCAGGCTACACCTTC. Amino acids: CASSSQGSGYTF.

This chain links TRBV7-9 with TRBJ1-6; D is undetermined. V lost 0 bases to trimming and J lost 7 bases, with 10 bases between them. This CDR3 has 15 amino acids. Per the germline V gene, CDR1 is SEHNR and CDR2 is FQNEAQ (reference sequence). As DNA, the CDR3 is TGTGCCAGCAGCTTAGCCCCTCTGGGGAATTCACCCCTCCACTTT. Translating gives CASSLAPLGNSPLHF.

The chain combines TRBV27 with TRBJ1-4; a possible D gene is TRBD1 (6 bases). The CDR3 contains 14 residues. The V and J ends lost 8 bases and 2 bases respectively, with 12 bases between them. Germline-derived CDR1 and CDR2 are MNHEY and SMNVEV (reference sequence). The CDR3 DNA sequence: TGTGCCAGCGGAAAGGACAGTACTAATGAAAAACTGTTTTTT. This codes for CASGKDSTNEKLFF.

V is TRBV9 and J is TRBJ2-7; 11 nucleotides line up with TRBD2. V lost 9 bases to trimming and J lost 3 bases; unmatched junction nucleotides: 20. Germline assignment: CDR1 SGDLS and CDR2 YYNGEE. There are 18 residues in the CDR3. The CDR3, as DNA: TGTGCCACTCCTCATGTAGAGTCTAGCGGGGGGCCGCTCTACGAGCAGTACTTC. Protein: CATPHVESSGGPLYEQYF.

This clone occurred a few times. The CDR3 sequence: CASSLAPTDCLFF. The CDR3 region has the DNA TGTGCCAGCAGCTTAGCCCCGACAGATTGCCTCTTCTTC. The chain has TRBV7-9 and TRBJ2-1, with a weak D call TRBD1 (5 bases). This CDR3 spans 13 amino acids. Germline lookup yields CDR1 SEHNR and CDR2 FQNEAQ (reference sequence). The V end lost 0 bases, the J end lost 16 bases, and 16 bases lay between the germline ends.

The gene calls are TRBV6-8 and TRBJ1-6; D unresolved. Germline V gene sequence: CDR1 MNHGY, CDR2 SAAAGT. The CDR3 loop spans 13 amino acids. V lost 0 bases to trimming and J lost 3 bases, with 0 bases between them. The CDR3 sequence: CASSYSYNSPLHF. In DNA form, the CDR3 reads TGTGCCAGCAGTTACTCCTATAATTCACCCCTCCACTTT.

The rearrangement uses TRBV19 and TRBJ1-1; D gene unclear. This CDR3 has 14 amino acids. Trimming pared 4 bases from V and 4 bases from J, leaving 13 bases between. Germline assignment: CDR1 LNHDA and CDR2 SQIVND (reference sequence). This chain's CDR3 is CASSRREVGTEAFF. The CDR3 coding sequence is TGTGCCAGTAGTAGAAGGGAGGTCGGCACTGAAGCTTTCTTT.

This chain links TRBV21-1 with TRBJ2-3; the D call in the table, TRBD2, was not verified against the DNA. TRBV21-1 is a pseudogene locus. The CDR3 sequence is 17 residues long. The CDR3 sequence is CASSAHRTSGGTDTQYF. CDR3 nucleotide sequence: TGTGCCAGCAGCGCCCATCGGACTAGCGGAGGCACAGATACGCAGTATTTT.

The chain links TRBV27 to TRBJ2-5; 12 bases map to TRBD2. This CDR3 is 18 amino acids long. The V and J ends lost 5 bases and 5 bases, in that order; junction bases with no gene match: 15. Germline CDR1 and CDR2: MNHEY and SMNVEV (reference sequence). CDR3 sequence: CASSPDLASGRALETQYF. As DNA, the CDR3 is TGTGCCAGCAGTCCTGACTTGGCTAGCGGGAGGGCTCTGGAGACCCAGTACTTC.

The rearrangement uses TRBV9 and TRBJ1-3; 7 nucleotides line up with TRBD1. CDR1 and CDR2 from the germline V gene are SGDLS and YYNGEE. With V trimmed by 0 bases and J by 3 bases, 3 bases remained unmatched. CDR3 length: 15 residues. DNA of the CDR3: TGTGCCAGCAGCGTAGCAGGGGGTTTTGGAAACACCATATATTTT. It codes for CASSVAGGFGNTIYF.

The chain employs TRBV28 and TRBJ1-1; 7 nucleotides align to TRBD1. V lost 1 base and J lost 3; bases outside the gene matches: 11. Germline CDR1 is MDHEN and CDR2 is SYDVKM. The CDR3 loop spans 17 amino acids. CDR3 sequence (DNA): TGTGCCAGCAGTTTATATTGGACAGGAGACACCGACACTGAAGCTTTCTTT. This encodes CASSLYWTGDTDTEAFF.